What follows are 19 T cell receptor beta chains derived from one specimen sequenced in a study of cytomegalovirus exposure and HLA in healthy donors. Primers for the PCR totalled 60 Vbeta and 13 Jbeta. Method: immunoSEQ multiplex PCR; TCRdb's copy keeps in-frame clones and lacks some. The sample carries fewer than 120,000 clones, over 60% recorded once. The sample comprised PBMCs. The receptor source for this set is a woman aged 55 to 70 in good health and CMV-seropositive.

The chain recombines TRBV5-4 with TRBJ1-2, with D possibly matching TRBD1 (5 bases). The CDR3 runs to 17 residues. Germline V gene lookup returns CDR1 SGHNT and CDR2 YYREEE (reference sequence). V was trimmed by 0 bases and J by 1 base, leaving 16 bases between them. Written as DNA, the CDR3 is TGTGCCAGCAGCTTGGGCGGGACGACATTCCGTAACTATGGCTACACCTTC. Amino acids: CASSLGGTTFRNYGYTF.

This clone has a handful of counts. The CDR3 sequence: CAISEPGQGREKLFF. The CDR3 DNA reads TGTGCCATCAGTGAGCCGGGACAGGGGAGAGAAAAACTGTTTTTT. The J gene is TRBJ1-4, the V gene TRBV10-3; 10 nucleotides align to TRBD1. CDR3 length equals 15 residues. V gave up 2 bases and J gave up 8 bases; unmatched junction bases: 5. CDR1 is ENHRY, CDR2 SYGVKD, per germline.

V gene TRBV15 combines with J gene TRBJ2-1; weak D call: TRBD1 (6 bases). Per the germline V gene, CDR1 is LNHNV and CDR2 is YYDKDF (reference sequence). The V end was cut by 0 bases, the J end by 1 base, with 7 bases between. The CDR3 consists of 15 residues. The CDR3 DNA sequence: TGTGCCACCAGCAGAGAAAGGGGGTCCTACAATGAGCAGTTCTTC. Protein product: CATSRERGSYNEQFF.

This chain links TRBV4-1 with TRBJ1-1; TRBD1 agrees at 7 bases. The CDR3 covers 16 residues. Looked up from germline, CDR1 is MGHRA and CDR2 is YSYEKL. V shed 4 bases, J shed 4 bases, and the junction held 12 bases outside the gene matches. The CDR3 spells CASSLVSAGGITEAFF. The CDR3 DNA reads TGCGCCAGCAGCCTCGTTTCAGCAGGGGGAATCACTGAAGCTTTCTTT.

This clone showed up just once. CDR3 loop: CASKATSAITDTQYF. Written as DNA, the CDR3 is TGTGCCAGCAAGGCTACTAGCGCAATTACAGATACGCAGTATTTT. The chain joins TRBV7-2 to TRBJ2-3; 7 bases align to TRBD2. The CDR3 contains 15 residues. Trimming at V came to 7 bases and at J to 3 bases, leaving 10 bases not matched to a gene. Per the germline V gene, CDR1 is SGHTA and CDR2 is FQGNSA.

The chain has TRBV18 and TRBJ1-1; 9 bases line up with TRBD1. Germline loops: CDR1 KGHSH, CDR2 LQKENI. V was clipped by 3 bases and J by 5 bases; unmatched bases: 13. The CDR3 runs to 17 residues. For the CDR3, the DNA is TGTGCCAGCTCACCCCAGAGACTCACAGGGGGCCGAACTGAAGCTTTCTTT. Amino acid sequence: CASSPQRLTGGRTEAFF.

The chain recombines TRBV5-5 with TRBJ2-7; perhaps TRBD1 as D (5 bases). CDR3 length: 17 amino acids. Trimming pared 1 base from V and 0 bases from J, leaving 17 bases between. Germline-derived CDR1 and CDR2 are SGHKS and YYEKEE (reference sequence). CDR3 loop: CASSLLGQPRSSYEQYF. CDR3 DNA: TGTGCCAGCAGCTTGTTGGGGCAGCCCCGAAGCTCCTACGAGCAGTACTTC.

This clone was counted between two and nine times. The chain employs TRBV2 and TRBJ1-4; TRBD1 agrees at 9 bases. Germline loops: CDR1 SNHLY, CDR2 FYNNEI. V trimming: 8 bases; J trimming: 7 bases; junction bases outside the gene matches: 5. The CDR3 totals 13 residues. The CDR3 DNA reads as TGTGCCAGCCGGGACAGGGATTTTGAAAAACTGTTTTTT. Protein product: CASRDRDFEKLFF. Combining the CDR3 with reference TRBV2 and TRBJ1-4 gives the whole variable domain EPEVTQTPSHQVTQMGQEVILRCVPISNHLYFYWYRQILGQKVEFLVSFYNNEISEKSEIFDDQFSVERPDGSNFTLKIRSTKLEDSAMYFCASRDRDFEKLFFGSGTQLSVL.

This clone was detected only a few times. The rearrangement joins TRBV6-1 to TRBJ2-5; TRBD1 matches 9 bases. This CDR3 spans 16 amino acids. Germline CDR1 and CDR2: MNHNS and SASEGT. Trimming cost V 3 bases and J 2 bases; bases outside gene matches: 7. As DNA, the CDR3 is TGTGCCAGCAGTGAGCTAGGGACAGGGATACAAGAGACCCAGTACTTC. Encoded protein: CASSELGTGIQETQYF.

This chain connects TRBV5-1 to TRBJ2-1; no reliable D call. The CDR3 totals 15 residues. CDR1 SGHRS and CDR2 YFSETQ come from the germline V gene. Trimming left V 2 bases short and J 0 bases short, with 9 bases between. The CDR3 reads CASSFRLSSYNEQFF. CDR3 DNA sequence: TGCGCCAGCAGCTTTCGTCTTAGCTCCTACAATGAGCAGTTCTTC.

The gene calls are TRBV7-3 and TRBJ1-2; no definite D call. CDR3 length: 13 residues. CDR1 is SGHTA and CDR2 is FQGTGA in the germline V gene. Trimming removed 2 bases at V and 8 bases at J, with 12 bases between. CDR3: CASSLFSGNGYTF. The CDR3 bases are TGTGCCAGCAGCTTATTTTCCGGGAACGGCTACACCTTC. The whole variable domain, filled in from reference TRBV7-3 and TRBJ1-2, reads GAGVSQTPSNKVTEKGKYVELRCDPISGHTALYWYRQSLGQGPEFLIYFQGTGAADDSGLPNDRFFAVRPEGSVSTLKIQRTERGDSAVYLCASSLFSGNGYTFGSGTRLTVV.

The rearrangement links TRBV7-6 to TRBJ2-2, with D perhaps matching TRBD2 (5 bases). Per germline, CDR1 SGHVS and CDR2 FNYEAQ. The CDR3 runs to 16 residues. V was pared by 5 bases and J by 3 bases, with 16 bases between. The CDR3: CASSTFEGRDTGELFF. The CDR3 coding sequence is TGTGCCAGCAGCACCTTCGAGGGTCGGGACACCGGGGAGCTGTTTTTT. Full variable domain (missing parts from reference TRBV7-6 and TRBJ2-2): GAGVSQSPRYKVTKRGQDVALRCDPISGHVSLYWYRQALGQGPEFLTYFNYEAQQDKSGLPNDRFSAERPEGSISTLTIQRTEQRDSAMYRCASSTFEGRDTGELFFGEGSRLTVL.

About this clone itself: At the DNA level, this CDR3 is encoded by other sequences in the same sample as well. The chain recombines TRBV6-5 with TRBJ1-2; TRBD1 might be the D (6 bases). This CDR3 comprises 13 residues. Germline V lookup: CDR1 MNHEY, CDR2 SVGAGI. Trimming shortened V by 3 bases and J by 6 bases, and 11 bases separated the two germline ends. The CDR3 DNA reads TGTGCCAGCAGTTATTCGGGGGGCGATGGCTACACCTTC. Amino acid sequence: CASSYSGGDGYTF.

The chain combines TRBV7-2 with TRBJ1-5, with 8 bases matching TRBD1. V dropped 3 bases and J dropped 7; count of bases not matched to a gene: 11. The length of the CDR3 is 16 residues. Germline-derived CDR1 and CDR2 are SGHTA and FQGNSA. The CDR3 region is CASSLAGDRLGQPQHF. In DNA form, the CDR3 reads TGTGCCAGCAGCTTGGCAGGGGACAGGTTGGGGCAGCCCCAGCATTTT.

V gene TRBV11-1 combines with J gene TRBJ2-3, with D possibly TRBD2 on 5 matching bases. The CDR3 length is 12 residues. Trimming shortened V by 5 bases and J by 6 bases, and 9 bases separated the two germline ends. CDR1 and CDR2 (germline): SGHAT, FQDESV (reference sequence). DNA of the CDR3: TGTGCCAGCAGCCCCAGAGGGGATACGCAGTATTTT. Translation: CASSPRGDTQYF.

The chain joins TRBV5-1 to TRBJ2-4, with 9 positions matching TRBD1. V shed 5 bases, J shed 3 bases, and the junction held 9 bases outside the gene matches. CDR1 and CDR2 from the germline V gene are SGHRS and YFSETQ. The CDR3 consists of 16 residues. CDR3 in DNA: TGCGCCAGCAGGGGGACAGGGTTAACGGGCAAAAACATTCAGTACTTC. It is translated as CASRGTGLTGKNIQYF.

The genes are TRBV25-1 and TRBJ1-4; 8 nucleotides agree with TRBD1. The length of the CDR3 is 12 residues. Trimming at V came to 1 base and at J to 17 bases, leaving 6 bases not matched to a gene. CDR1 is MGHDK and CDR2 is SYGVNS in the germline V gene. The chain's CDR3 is CASSESGTGRFF. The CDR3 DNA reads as TGTGCCAGCAGTGAATCGGGGACAGGCCGATTTTTT.

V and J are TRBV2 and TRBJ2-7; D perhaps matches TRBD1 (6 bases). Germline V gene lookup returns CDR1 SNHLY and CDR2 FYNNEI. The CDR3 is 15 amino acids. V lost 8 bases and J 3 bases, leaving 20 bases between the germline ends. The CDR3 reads CASSVEWDTDYEQYF. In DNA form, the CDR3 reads TGTGCCAGCTCCGTCGAATGGGACACCGACTACGAGCAGTACTTC.

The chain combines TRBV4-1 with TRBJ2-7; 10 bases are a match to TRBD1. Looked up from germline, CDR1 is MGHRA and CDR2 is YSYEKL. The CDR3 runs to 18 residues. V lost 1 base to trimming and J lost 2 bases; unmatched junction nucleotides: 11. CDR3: CASSQGPKGGQGTYEQYF. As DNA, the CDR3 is TGCGCCAGCAGCCAAGGCCCAAAGGGGGGACAGGGGACCTACGAGCAGTACTTC.